This TCR beta chain emerged from a study of cytomegalovirus exposure and HLA in healthy donors. Study findings and constraints: There was a cluster of highly shared sequence variants that was likely a sequencing artifact. Most of the TCR beta V segments (in an earlier analysis) were productive either about 87% or about 30% of the time.

The study ran its PCR with 60 Vbeta and 13 Jbeta primers. Source study methods: Tens of millions of unique TCR beta chains, about 11 million of them shared, were counted by a later analysis. Assay used: immunoSEQ multiplex PCR; TCRdb lists only in-frame clones, some missing. The DNA gave D and trimming, while V, J and clone size come from that table. Among some 85,000 clones listed, roughly 76% were seen once. The CDR3 extends over 15 amino acids. From germline, CDR1 is SGHTA and CDR2 FQGNSA. V shed 3 bases and J shed 7 bases, with 17 bases lying between them. As regards this clone: Its antigen is still unknown.

The TCR was taken from a male donor in good health and CMV-seronegative. The sequencing input was PBMCs. The V gene is TRBV7-2, the J gene TRBJ2-3; the D gene is possibly TRBD1 (5 bases). CDR3 bases: TGTGCCAGCAGCTTTGGGGCAATTTTAGGGAATACGCAGTATTTT. Amino acids: CASSFGAILGNTQYF. The full variable domain, with the rest looked up from reference TRBV7-2 and TRBJ2-3, is GAGVSQSPSNKVTEKGKDVELRCDPISGHTALYWYRQSLGQGLEFLIYFQGNSAPDKSGLPSDRFSAERTGGSVSTLTIQRTQQEDSAVYLCASSFGAILGNTQYFGPGTRLTVL.